This T cell receptor beta chain comes out of a study of cytomegalovirus exposure and HLA in healthy donors. Overall study: The same platform was used for the 110 or so validation repertoires as for the approximately 630 first-cohort repertoires, as reported in a later analysis. Findings of the study overall: There were 150 or so TCR beta chains listed as cytomegalovirus-associated.

Data came from immunoSEQ multiplex PCR; TCRdb stores just in-frame clones and leaves some out. The sample shows 60,000 to 70,000 clones, roughly 92% of them seen only once. Comments on this clone: Its antigen is currently unknown.

Sequencing was performed on PBMCs. This sequence was found in a man aged 18 to 35 in good health and CMV-seropositive.

CDR3 sequence reads: CASSQEPSGRLETQYF. In DNA form, the CDR3 reads TGTGCCAGCAGTCAAGAGCCTAGCGGGAGGCTAGAGACCCAGTACTTC. The chain recombines TRBV6-1 with TRBJ2-5, with 11 positions matching TRBD2. CDR3 length: 16 amino acids. Germline assignment: CDR1 MNHNS and CDR2 SASEGT. With 5 bases clipped from V and 4 bases from J, the junction kept 9 bases outside the gene matches.